This T cell receptor beta chain is drawn from a study of T cells in localized non-small cell lung cancer (TCRdb year 2020). Turning to the overall study: The study examined T cell repertoires in a few hundred patients with early-stage NSCLC and compared tumors with uninvolved tumor-adjacent lungs. All 240 or so NSCLC patients in the cohort were treatment-naive and had localized lung tumors that were resected. A mean age of approximately 66 years was recorded for the NSCLC patients, of whom roughly 130 were male and some 100 were female.

At diagnosis, peripheral blood, uninvolved tumor-adjacent lung and tumor were collected and were preserved as a mix of fresh-frozen and FFPE material. On this clone itself: It has no known antigen specificity. Per-base quality was not reported, and no clone a single base away is much larger than it.

The immunoSEQ Assay was used to sequence TCR beta CDR3 regions from DNA. The authors' analysis ran thus. T cell density was computed as TCR beta template counts normalized to usable DNA estimated by amplifying housekeeping genes. Using the preseqR package, richness was estimated by extrapolating to 120,000 templates for tissue samples and 400,000 templates for PBMC samples. Clonality was defined by subtracting Pielou's evenness from one. Tissue-enriched TCRs were identified through differential abundance testing performed on productive amino-acid clonotypes, with a minimum total count of 5 and an alpha of 0.1. Repertoire overlap between compartments was quantified with the Jaccard Index and Morisita Overlap Index. GLIPH grouped TCR beta CDR3s together with public tetramer-defined viral CDR3s, and a viral motif had to include at least three viral sequences and also show V-gene enrichment. Not all clones reach the TCRdb copy of this immuneACCESS table, which keeps in-frame sequences only. Checked studies attribute under half of the gap to unresolved V genes and leave the rest unexplained. From that table come the V and J calls and clone size; the DNA was used to work out D and trimming. Within this sample are fewer than 4,000 clones, with 24% of them counted one time only. The ten largest clones capture around 8.6% of the sample.

What the study reported, not specific to this receptor: Because multi-region tumor sequencing was not done, intratumor heterogeneity could not be ruled out. Uninvolved tumor-adjacent lung showed the highest T cell clonality, higher than tumor, which suggests more focused antigenic responses in the uninvolved tumor-adjacent lung. Because the study design was exploratory, TCR variables were selected using unadjusted p-values without false-discovery rate correction. Longer overall survival was associated with higher blood T cell density, whereas shorter survival was associated with higher adjacent-lung clonality. A median of around 60 of the top 100 tumor clones turned up in the paired uninvolved adjacent lung, and 25 to 30 of those clones also ranked among the top 100 of that same adjacent lung.

CDR1 and CDR2 are read off the germline V gene as MNHGY and SAAAGT. Reading from cysteine to phenylalanine, the CDR3 counts 13 amino acids. The entry retains the CDR3 DNA only, 39 bases that are in frame from base 1. V was cut back by 4 bases and J by 5 bases, leaving a gap of 11 bases between them. The specimen was lung tumor tissue, collected before any cancer treatment. This TCR was recovered from a woman between 35 and 75 years old with stage I lung adenocarcinoma. Recombination linked TRBV6-8 to TRBJ1-1; the D gene lacks a confident call. CDR3 protein: CASSSAVRTEAFF. The base sequence is TGTGCCAGCAGTTCGGCGGTCAGGACTGAAGCTTTCTTT.